Shown below are 21 T cell receptor beta chains from a single sample sequenced in a study of CD4 and CD8 cells across lung adenocarcinoma regions. TCRdb re-called the PCR reads through MiXCR, storing one row per CDR3 protein. The sample lists about 19,000 distinct CDR3 sequences, roughly 50% seen once, with approximately 19% in the top ten. Sequencing used CD4+ T cells from the margin of a lung tumor. The receptors were sampled from a male donor with lung adenocarcinoma. The CD4 and CD8 labels of this study may be unreliable.

The chain employs TRBV6-1 and TRBJ2-1; tentatively, D is TRBD1 (6 bases). Near its end, the DNA agrees better with TRBJ2-7, so the J call may be wrong. The germline V gene has CDR1 MNHNS and CDR2 SASEGT. CDR3 length equals 15 residues. The CDR3 DNA sequence: TGTGCCAGCAGGGGGGCAGGCAGCCGTTCCTACGAGCAGTACTTC. Its translation is CASRGAGSRSYEQYF.

A word on this clonotype: A much larger clonotype is one base distant, so this may be a read error. This chain connects TRBV11-2 to TRBJ2-1; D is uncertain. The germline gives CDR1 SGHAT, CDR2 FQNNGV. CDR3 length: 13 residues. The ends were cut back, 0 bases at V and 13 bases at J, with 13 bases in the middle. The CDR3 is CASSLDSEQTQFF. The CDR3 DNA sequence: TGTGCCAGCAGCTTAGACAGTGAGCAGACCCAGTTCTTC.

As regards this clonotype: The junction departs from germline at one end; a sequencing error may be responsible. CDR3 in amino acids: CGSTGLGAKNIQYF. CDR3 sequence (DNA): TGCGGCAGCACGGGGCTGGGAGCCAAAAACATTCAGTACTTC. V usage is TRBV10-2 and J usage is TRBJ2-4, with D perhaps matching TRBD1 or TRBD2 (5 bases each). CDR1 is WSHSY, CDR2 SAAADI, per germline. This CDR3 has 14 residues.

This clonotype has more than one count but fewer than ten. The genes are TRBV11-3 and TRBJ2-1; D is perhaps TRBD1 or TRBD2 (5 bases each). The DNA end is a closer match to TRBJ2-5, so the J assignment may be wrong. CDR1 SGHNT and CDR2 YENEEA come from the germline V gene. The CDR3 runs to 15 residues. The CDR3 protein is CASSLEGAGRGTQYF. DNA for the CDR3: TGTGCCAGCAGCTTAGAAGGAGCAGGGAGAGGGACCCAGTACTTC.

The genes are TRBV25-1 and TRBJ2-1, with 7 bases that match TRBD1. Germline lookup yields CDR1 MGHDK and CDR2 SYGVNS. This CDR3 region has 18 residues. The trim removed 5 bases at V and 6 bases at J, leaving 19 bases unmatched. CDR3 DNA: TGTGCCAGCAGTCCCACTGATGGACAGGAGAAGAGGAGCAATGAGCAGTTCTTC. It translates to CASSPTDGQEKRSNEQFF.

CDR3 nucleotides: TGTGCCAGCAGCCAAGAGAGGAAGGGTGATGGCTACACCTTC. This sequence encodes CASSQERKGDGYTF. The chain links TRBV4-2 to TRBJ1-2, with D hard to call. Germline-derived CDR1 and CDR2 are LGHNA and YNFKEQ. The CDR3 runs 14 residues. V lost 0 bases, J lost 6 bases, and 11 bases lay in between.

A remark on this clonotype: In this CDR3 the conserved last residue, phenylalanine or tryptophan, is missing, so a read error is likely. No DNA is shown, since the ends of the CDR3 on it are uncertain; the CDR3 is the one TCRdb lists. This chain links TRBV28 with TRBJ2-3; the D segment call TRBD1 is taken from the table without a DNA check. In germline, CDR1 is MDHEN, CDR2 SYDVKM. The CDR3 is 13 amino acids in total, end residues counted. The CDR3 loop reads CASRNRTKRPSSS.

The V call is TRBV24-1, the J call TRBJ2-5; 7 nucleotides match TRBD2. The CDR3 totals 15 residues. Trimming at V came to 4 bases and at J to 4 bases, leaving 8 bases not matched to a gene. Germline V gives CDR1 KGHDR, CDR2 SFDVKD. The DNA of the CDR3 is TGTGCCACCAGTGAACCCCGGGAGGAGAGAGAGACCCAGTACTTC. Its translation: CATSEPREERETQYF.

This clonotype was found a few times. The chain combines TRBV27 with TRBJ2-3; the D is unclear. The germline V gene encodes CDR1 MNHEY and CDR2 SMNVEV (reference sequence). The CDR3 extends over 17 amino acids. V gave up 5 bases and J gave up 3 bases, with 21 bases separating them. The CDR3 region has the DNA TGTGCCAGCAGTCCTGGCCGACGGGCCTCTGGGACAGATACGCAGTATTTT. Its protein is CASSPGRRASGTDTQYF.

This clonotype was picked up many times. A clone one base away is much larger, so this may be a read error. The rearrangement joins TRBV6-1 to TRBJ2-1, with 7 bases matching TRBD1. The V gene's germline CDR1 is MNHNS and CDR2 SASEGT. J was trimmed by 13 bases and V by 7 bases; bases with no gene match: 16. The CDR3 consists of 14 residues. This CDR3 is CASNRDSGAATQFF. CDR3 bases: TGTGCCAGCAACCGGGACAGTGGGGCAGCGACCCAGTTCTTC.

This clonotype was counted many times. The rearrangement links TRBV9 to TRBJ2-1; D tentatively fits TRBD1 or TRBD2 (5 bases each). The CDR3 is made up of 18 amino acids. Trimming cost V 4 bases and J 3 bases, with 23 bases left between them. The germline CDR1 and CDR2 sequences are SGDLS and YYNGEE. The CDR3: CASSSEPVTAERYNEQFF. In DNA form, the CDR3 reads TGTGCCAGCAGCTCAGAACCCGTGACAGCGGAACGCTACAATGAGCAGTTCTTC. The full variable domain, rest sourced from reference TRBV9 and TRBJ2-1, is DSGVTQTPKHLITATGQRVTLRCSPRSGDLSVYWYQQSLDQGLQFLIQYYNGEERAKGNILERFSAQQFPDLHSELNLSSLELGDSALYFCASSSEPVTAERYNEQFFGPGTRLTVL.

On this clonotype: At one of its ends the junction is not consistent with the germline gene, which may arise from a read error. The chain uses TRBV6-1 and TRBJ2-3; TRBD2 agrees at 7 bases. The CDR3 sequence is 15 residues long. The germline V gene encodes CDR1 MNHNS and CDR2 SASEGT. CDR3 sequence reads: CASSDTGGGTDMQYF. For the CDR3, the DNA is TGTGCCAGCAGTGACACGGGAGGTGGTACAGATATGCAGTACTTT.

Many counts were recorded for this clonotype. The chain employs TRBV5-3 and TRBJ2-5; 8 bases align to TRBD2. TRBV5-3 is given ORF status, its function remaining uncertain. V lost 4 bases, J lost 3 bases, and 5 bases stayed unmatched. The CDR3 consists of 14 residues. The CDR3, as DNA: TGTGCCAGAAGCCAGCGGGGGAAAGAAGAGACCCAGTACTTC. It is translated as CARSQRGKEETQYF.

As concerns this clonotype: One end of the junction fails to match germline, which may point to a read error. This chain joins TRBV28 and TRBJ1-1; no definite D call. Germline V lookup: CDR1 MDHEN, CDR2 SYDVKM. The CDR3 is made up of 8 amino acids. CDR3: CASTEAIF. CDR3 sequence (DNA): TGTGCCAGCACTGAAGCCATCTTT.

This clonotype occurred many times. The chain links TRBV4-1 to TRBJ2-7, with 9 nucleotides matching TRBD1. The CDR3 is 16 residues long. The V and J ends lost 4 bases and 1 base, in that order; junction bases with no gene match: 8. Germline CDR1 and CDR2: MGHRA and YSYEKL. CDR3 DNA sequence: TGCGCCAGCAGCCCAACCCGGGACAGGGAGTCCTACGAGCAGTACTTC. It codes for CASSPTRDRESYEQYF.

This clonotype occurred a few times. One base away lies a much larger clone, so this may be a sequencing read error. The rearrangement joins TRBV6-1 to TRBJ2-1; D not certain. CDR1 and CDR2 (germline): MNHNS, SASEGT. Trimming cost V 2 bases and J 15 bases, with 8 bases left between them. CDR3 length equals 10 residues. The CDR3 spells CASSELALFF. The DNA of the CDR3 is TGTGCCAGCAGTGAATTAGCTCTGTTCTTC.

The chain employs TRBV12-3 or TRBV12-4 and TRBJ1-1, with D possibly being TRBD1 (6 bases). The CDR3 extends over 15 amino acids. V was clipped by 7 bases and J by 9 bases, with 24 bases between them. The CDR3 here is CASTREGTGRLKAFF. In DNA, the CDR3 is TGTGCCAGCACCAGAGAGGGTACAGGGAGGTTAAAAGCTTTCTTT.

The J gene is TRBJ1-4, the V gene TRBV6-1, with D possibly TRBD1 on 6 matching bases. V lost 8 bases and J lost 5, with 9 bases in between. CDR1 MNHNS and CDR2 SASEGT come from the germline V gene. The CDR3 runs 12 residues. The CDR3: CASYRANEKLFF. CDR3 DNA sequence: TGTGCCAGCTACAGGGCGAATGAAAAACTGTTTTTT.

Remarks on this clonotype: One base away lies a much larger clone, so this may be a sequencing read error. The chain has TRBV6-1 and TRBJ2-1, with 11 bases matching TRBD2. The junction had 11 bases not matched to a gene; V was cut back by 6 bases and J by 10 bases. The V gene's germline CDR1 is MNHNS and CDR2 SASEGT. This CDR3 comprises 15 residues. The CDR3, as DNA: TGTGCCAGCAGGCCGGTAGCGGGAGGGGAGAACGAGCAGTTCTTC. Translation: CASRPVAGGENEQFF.

V and J are TRBV6-1 and TRBJ2-3; D perhaps matches TRBD1 (5 bases). The CDR3 extends over 15 amino acids. Trimming left V 6 bases short and J 9 bases short, with 22 bases between. From germline, CDR1 is MNHNS and CDR2 SASEGT. The chain's CDR3 is CASSLQSVIPGTQYF. The CDR3 nucleotides read TGTGCCAGCAGCCTCCAGTCTGTAATTCCAGGGACGCAGTATTTT.

To note about this clonotype: Being one base from a much bigger clone, this may be a read error. The J gene is TRBJ2-1, the V gene TRBV20-1; D call uncertain. The J call may be incorrect, as the DNA end agrees better with TRBJ2-7. The CDR3 runs 17 residues. CDR1 and CDR2 (germline): DFQATT, SNEGSKA (reference sequence). CDR3 protein: CSARDSMGRSSYNEQYF. The CDR3, as DNA: TGCAGTGCTAGAGATTCAATGGGCAGGAGCTCCTACAATGAGCAGTACTTC.